The 12 T cell receptor beta chains in this list originate from one sample, sequenced in a study of Ad26.COV2.S vaccination and SARS-CoV-2 variants. Sequenced by immunoSEQ multiplex PCR; TCRdb stores in-frame clones only, minus some. The sample holds some 180,000 clones, roughly nine tenths seen once. The sample was peripheral blood, taken after recovery from COVID-19. The receptors were gathered from a human donor who had recovered from COVID-19.

The chain's CDR3 is CASSETPGQIYEQYF. The CDR3 DNA is TGTGCCAGCAGTGAAACTCCGGGACAGATTTACGAGCAGTACTTC. The chain links TRBV6-1 to TRBJ2-7; TRBD1 aligns across 7 bases. Germline V gives CDR1 MNHNS, CDR2 SASEGT. Trimming removed 2 bases from V and 4 bases from J; junction bases left unmatched: 8. The CDR3 covers 15 residues.

This clone has a single count. The rearrangement links TRBV11-2 to TRBJ1-2, with D hard to call. This CDR3 has 14 residues. The germline CDR1 and CDR2 sequences are SGHAT and FQNNGV. Trimming removed 4 bases from V and 4 bases from J, with 13 bases in between. This CDR3 is CASSYSGGIYGYTF. CDR3 bases: TGTGCCAGCAGCTATAGTGGAGGGATCTATGGCTACACCTTC.

The rearrangement links TRBV7-3 to TRBJ1-2, with D possibly matching TRBD1 (5 bases). The CDR3 loop spans 15 amino acids. V was pared by 0 bases and J by 6 bases, with 14 bases between. From germline, CDR1 is SGHTA and CDR2 FQGTGA. The CDR3: CASSLTPRVEDGYTF. Written as DNA, the CDR3 is TGTGCCAGCAGCTTAACCCCCAGGGTAGAAGATGGCTACACCTTC.

The V call is TRBV5-6, the J call TRBJ1-6, with 9 bases lining up with TRBD1. Germline lookup yields CDR1 SGHDT and CDR2 YYEEEE. The CDR3 sequence is 15 residues long. V lost 5 bases and J lost 7; bases outside the gene matches: 7. The CDR3 DNA is TGTGCCAGCAGTCATACAGGGGGCACAAATTCACCCCTCCACTTT. It codes for CASSHTGGTNSPLHF.

The V call is TRBV5-4, the J call TRBJ2-7; no definite D call. From germline, CDR1 is SGHNT and CDR2 YYREEE (reference sequence). The CDR3 loop spans 13 amino acids. V shed 0 bases and J shed 5 bases, with 9 bases lying between them. The DNA for the CDR3 is TGTGCCAGCAGCTTGGGGGCGAAAGACGAGCAGTACTTC. Residues: CASSLGAKDEQYF.

V and J are TRBV5-1 and TRBJ2-7; TRBD1 is a possible D gene (5 bases). Germline CDR1 reads SGHRS; CDR2 reads YFSETQ. The CDR3 sequence is 15 residues long. V lost 1 base and J lost 1, with 12 bases in between. The CDR3 loop reads CASSLIETASYEQYF. In nucleotides, the CDR3 is TGCGCCAGCAGCTTGATTGAGACAGCTTCCTACGAGCAGTACTTC.

The table lists this clone with a few counts. The chain links TRBV7-9 to TRBJ1-2; 8 bases agree with TRBD1. Germline V gene sequence: CDR1 SEHNR, CDR2 FQNEAQ (reference sequence). The length of the CDR3 is 13 residues. V was clipped by 5 bases and J by 6 bases; unmatched bases: 5. The DNA for the CDR3 is TGTGCCAGCAGCCCGGACAGGGCAAATGGCTACACCTTC. Encoded protein: CASSPDRANGYTF.

The chain uses TRBV5-1 and TRBJ2-3, with TRBD2 identical over 8 bases. With 4 bases clipped from V and 5 bases from J, the junction kept 9 bases outside the gene matches. Germline V lookup: CDR1 SGHRS, CDR2 YFSETQ. The CDR3 sequence is 15 residues long. For the CDR3, the DNA is TGCGCCAGCAGCACCGGAGCGGGAGAGGTAGATACGCAGTATTTT. It specifies CASSTGAGEVDTQYF.

The genes are TRBV18 and TRBJ1-1, with D perhaps matching TRBD1 (6 bases). Germline CDR1 and CDR2: KGHSH and LQKENI. Trimming shortened V by 6 bases and J by 1 base, and 12 bases separated the two germline ends. The CDR3 runs to 14 residues. The CDR3: CASSQQGGNTEAFF. The CDR3 DNA reads as TGTGCCAGCTCTCAACAGGGAGGGAACACTGAAGCTTTCTTT.

This clone was detected once. The DNA of the CDR3 is TGTGCCAGCAGCCAGGACGGGACAGATTATCAGCCCCAGCATTTT. It yields the protein CASSQDGTDYQPQHF. The chain joins TRBV3-1 (or the pseudogene TRBV3-2) to TRBJ1-5; 7 nucleotides align to TRBD1. V lost 3 bases and J lost 5; bases outside the gene matches: 7. The CDR3 has 15 amino acids. Per germline, CDR1 LGHDT and CDR2 YNNKEL (reference sequence).

The gene calls are TRBV7-8 and TRBJ2-7; 7 positions agree with TRBD2. This CDR3 spans 14 amino acids. Per germline, CDR1 SGHVS and CDR2 FQNEAQ. J lost 0 bases, V lost 2 bases, and 1 base had no gene match. CDR3 sequence reads: CASSLLAGSYEQYF. For the CDR3, the DNA is TGTGCCAGCAGCTTATTAGCGGGCTCCTACGAGCAGTACTTC. Drawing the rest from reference TRBV7-8 and TRBJ2-7, the complete variable domain is GAGVSQSPRYKVAKRGQDVALRCDPISGHVSLFWYQQALGQGPEFLTYFQNEAQLDKSGLPSDRFFAERPEGSVSTLKIQRTQQEDSAVYLCASSLLAGSYEQYFGPGTRLTVT.

V and J are TRBV19 and TRBJ2-7; the D gene is possibly TRBD1 (6 bases). The V gene's germline CDR1 is LNHDA and CDR2 SQIVND (reference sequence). CDR3 length equals 14 residues. The V gene lost 5 bases and the J gene lost 0 bases, with 11 bases spanning the gap. Written as DNA, the CDR3 is TGTGCCAGTAGTCGACAGGCGGCCTCCTACGAGCAGTACTTC. Encoded protein: CASSRQAASYEQYF.